The entry that follows covers one T cell receptor (beta chain) sequence. Its antigen is undetermined. The sample belongs to a study of blood T cells in healthy people across ages. Primers used in a second PCR of roughly 7 to 12 cycles were a sample-barcoded 5' primer and a J-beta primer mix. TCRdb called the 5' RACE reads again in MiXCR, with one record for every CDR3 protein. The repertoire holds 1,100,000 or so distinct CDR3 sequences, with less than 50% as singletons. The CDR3 has 12 amino acids. V gave up 5 bases and J gave up 5 bases, with 7 bases separating them. From germline, CDR1 is MGHDK and CDR2 SYGVNS. Findings of the study overall: There was no known CMV status for donors, so expanded clonotype changes were possibly confounded.

Donor samples were obtained from healthy Caucasian individuals from Russia, aged about 6 to 95. Samples each had at least 6 micrograms of total RNA extracted. The specimen was blood. The origin of this receptor is a woman aged 60-75 years in good health. The chain joins TRBV25-1 to TRBJ2-1; no firm D call. This chain's CDR3 is CASSRLHNEQFF. The CDR3 nucleotides are TGTGCCAGCAGTCGACTGCACAATGAGCAGTTCTTC.